This T cell receptor (beta chain) is from a study of T cell responses to AZD1222 COVID-19 vaccine (dated by TCRdb to the early 2020s). In terms of the full investigation: AZD1222 recipients with second doses at about 4 weeks or about 12 weeks were pooled, because spike-specific TCR depth and breadth did not differ between schedules. A total of 230 to 250 trial participants underwent TCR sequencing, of whom more than 200 had received two doses of AZD1222 and some 25 had received two doses of the MenACWY control vaccine. Enrollment into the trials was organized by age into subgroups of 18-55, 56-69 and 70-plus years, and those subgroups contained about 160, 30 and 59 TCR-sequenced participants, respectively.

The CDR3 regions of human TCRbeta chains were subjected to immunosequencing. The paper's processing steps were these. TCRs in the repertoires were matched against a reference library of SARS-CoV-2-specific TCRs that had been generated with the MIRA antigen-specificity platform. Breadth was defined as the fraction of unique TCRs that were SARS-CoV-2-associated, and depth was defined as the fraction of total T cells that were SARS-CoV-2-associated. Each spike-specific TCR was assigned to its reactive spike region and to a CD4 or CD8 class using the MIRA data. Log10-transformed breadth and depth values were compared by one-way ANOVA with Sidak's multiple comparisons tests. In TCRdb, the immuneACCESS table is reduced to in-frame sequences with V and J assigned. These tables do not hold every clone; where another copy was compared, an unresolved V gene accounts for under half, and the others remain unexplained. D and trimming were read from the DNA, whereas the V and J calls and clone size are those reported in that table. The sample table contains over 130,000 clones; only one count was recorded for roughly 92% of them. 4% to 5.5% of the sample belongs to the ten largest clones.

For CDR1 and CDR2, the germline V gene (reference sequence) lists WNHNN and SYGVQD. The CDR3 goes from the cysteine to the phenylalanine over 16 residues. Only the CDR3 DNA stays, 48 bases, in frame from base 1. At the junction V is shortened by 0 bases and J by 7 bases, with 16 bases in between. The time point label for this specimen denotes: baseline before first vaccination. Vaccinee samples came from UK trials COV001 and COV002, including a single-blind randomized controlled phase 2/3 trial of AZD1222 (ChAdOx1 nCoV-19) in healthy adults. For TCRbeta chain sequencing, PBMC samples from trial participants were taken at day 0 and at day 28 after the second dose. Concerning this clone: This receptor's antigen is unknown. The sample holds no much larger clone one base away, and base qualities are not on file.

Study-wide findings and limitations: Because no day 14 peak-response samples were available, the repertoires could be characterized only after the peak T cell response. In the small 56-69-year group, the increase in depth fell short of significance, most likely because of low power. Conclusions about previously exposed vaccinees were limited because only six AZD1222 recipients were SARS-CoV-2 seropositive at baseline. After two AZD1222 doses, spike-specific TCR breadth and depth were significantly higher than at day 0 and than in MenACWY recipients. Nearly half of unique spike-specific TCRs reportedly recognized epitopes outside regions mutated in the B.1.351 and B.1.1.7 variants. Participants were mostly white British, with more females than males. The authors suggested clonal diversity may have been underestimated. The whole spike protein was spanned by vaccine-associated CD4 TCRs, and dominant responses were seen in regions 160-218 and 743-854.

The TCR was taken from an adult in good health. The sequence joins TRBV10-1 to TRBJ2-1; the D gene is possibly TRBD1 or TRBD2, each agreeing over 5 bases. Sequences were derived from peripheral blood, sampled on day 0 of AZD1222 vaccination. The CDR3 protein: CASSESGASLENEQFF. The DNA sequence follows: TGCGCCAGCAGTGAGTCCGGGGCTAGCCTAGAGAATGAGCAGTTCTTC.